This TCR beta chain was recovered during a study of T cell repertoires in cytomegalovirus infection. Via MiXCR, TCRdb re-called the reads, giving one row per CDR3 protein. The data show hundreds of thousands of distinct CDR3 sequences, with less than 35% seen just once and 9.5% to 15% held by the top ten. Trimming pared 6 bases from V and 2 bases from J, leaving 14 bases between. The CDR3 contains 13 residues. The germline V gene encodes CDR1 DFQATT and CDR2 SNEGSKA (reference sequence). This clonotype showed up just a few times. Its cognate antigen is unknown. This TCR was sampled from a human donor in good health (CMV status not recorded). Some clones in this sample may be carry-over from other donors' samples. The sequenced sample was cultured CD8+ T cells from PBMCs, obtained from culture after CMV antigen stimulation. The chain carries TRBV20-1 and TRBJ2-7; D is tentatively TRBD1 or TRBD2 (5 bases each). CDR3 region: CSARSGGAYEQYF. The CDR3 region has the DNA TGCAGTGCCCGTTCTGGGGGTGCCTACGAGCAGTACTTC.